Below, 2 T cell receptor beta chains from the same sample are listed, as sequenced in a study of cytomegalovirus exposure and HLA in healthy donors (TCRdb year 2017). Library preparation employed the immunoSEQ multiplex PCR assay. As stored in TCRdb, this immuneACCESS dataset retains in-frame rearrangements with V and J assigned. A fraction of the clones does not appear; measured against another copy, unresolved V genes explain less than half of the discrepancy, and the remainder lacks a known reason. This sample comprises more than 100,000 clones, 88% of them detected only once. Of the sample, 1.4% to 1.5% falls within the top ten clones. The sample was PBMCs. The origin of the receptors is a man younger than 45 in good health and CMV-seronegative.

V usage is TRBV19 and J usage is TRBJ2-7; 8 bases align to TRBD1. Trimming at V came to 3 bases and at J to 3 bases, leaving 4 bases not matched to a gene. Germline V gene lookup returns CDR1 LNHDA and CDR2 SQIVND (reference sequence). The CDR3 spans 14 residues. The CDR3 sequence is CASSIGQGVYEQYF. CDR3 bases: TGTGCCAGTAGTATTGGACAGGGCGTCTACGAGCAGTACTTC.

The chain uses TRBV6-1 and TRBJ2-1; TRBD2 aligns across 11 bases. There are 17 residues in the CDR3. Germline-derived CDR1 and CDR2 are MNHNS and SASEGT. The V segment lost 1 base and the J segment 3 bases; nucleotides outside the gene matches: 5. CDR3 in amino acids: CASSEGTSGPDYNEQFF. Here the CDR3 DNA reads TGTGCCAGCAGTGAAGGGACTAGCGGGCCAGACTACAATGAGCAGTTCTTC.